These T cell receptor beta chains were read from a single sample in a study of T cell responses to AZD1222 COVID-19 vaccine. Sequencing used immunoSEQ multiplex PCR; TCRdb keeps in-frame clones, though not all of them. Seen here are over 100,000 clones, around 89% observed once, and the top ten hold over 15%. The source material was peripheral blood, sampled on day 0 of AZD1222 vaccination. These receptors originate from an adult in good health. CDR3s include the opening cysteine and the closing phenylalanine or tryptophan. A D gene is named only where the DNA matches it firmly. Clone size is stated in some rows and not others, as once, few, many or a class when expanded.

>-|TRBD1|TRBJ1-2|TRBV9
CASSVDRGYLPYGYTF
TGTGCCAGCAGCGTGGACAGGGGGTATCTTCCATATGGCTACACCTTC
>-|-|TRBJ2-7|TRBV12-3/TRBV12-4
CASSDLTYEQYF
TGTGCCAGCAGTGACCTAACCTACGAGCAGTACTTC
>-|TRBD1|TRBJ2-5|TRBV2
CASRPGQGTPWGYF
TGTGCCAGCAGGCCGGGACAGGGGACGCCCTGGGGGTACTTC
>-|-|TRBJ1-1|TRBV3-1/TRBV3-2
CASSQDWTEAFF
TGTGCCAGCAGCCAAGATTGGACTGAAGCTTTCTTT
>-|-|TRBJ2-7|TRBV14
CASSQELSSYEQYF
TGTGCCAGCAGCCAAGAACTGAGCTCCTACGAGCAGTACTTC
>-|-|TRBJ2-3|TRBV7-8
CASSLSLVGITDTQYF
TGTGCCAGCAGCTTATCGCTAGTGGGGATCACAGATACGCAGTATTTT
>-|-|TRBJ2-3|TRBV5-1
CASSLLAQGRTDTQYF
TGCGCCAGCAGCTTGCTTGCCCAGGGGCGCACAGATACGCAGTATTTT
>-|-|TRBJ1-2|TRBV19
CASSSEHGRYGYTF
TGTGCCAGTAGTTCCGAACACGGGAGATATGGCTACACCTTC
>few|-|TRBJ2-2|TRBV5-1
CASSLGGTANTGELFF
TGCGCCAGCAGCTTGGGCGGGACAGCGAACACCGGGGAGCTGTTTTTT
>few|-|TRBJ1-5|TRBV9
CASSGGQFSNQPQHF
TGTGCCAGCAGCGGAGGACAGTTTAGCAATCAGCCCCAGCATTTT
>-|-|TRBJ2-7|TRBV9
CASSDTGTYEQYF
TGTGCCAGCAGTGATACAGGGACCTACGAGCAGTACTTC
>-|-|TRBJ2-7|TRBV6-1
CASSRDRDNYEQYF
TGTGCCAGCAGTCGCGACCGGGACAACTACGAGCAGTACTTC
>-|-|TRBJ1-1|TRBV5-4
CASSLAGRGNTEAFF
TGTGCCAGCAGCTTGGCGGGAAGGGGGAACACTGAAGCTTTCTTT
>-|-|TRBJ1-5|TRBV28
CASSFQPRGNQPQHF
TGTGCCAGCAGTTTCCAGCCCCGGGGCAATCAGCCCCAGCATTTT
>-|TRBD1|TRBJ1-1|TRBV6-5
CASSLDRGGFHTEAFF
TGTGCCAGCAGTTTGGACAGGGGTGGTTTTCACACTGAAGCTTTCTTT
>-|-|TRBJ2-4|TRBV11-2
CASSLELIQYF
TGTGCCAGCAGCTTAGAGTTGATTCAGTACTTC
>-|-|TRBJ1-1|TRBV27
CASSFTGYTEAFF
TGTGCCAGCAGTTTCACAGGGTATACTGAAGCTTTCTTT
>-|-|TRBJ2-7|TRBV11-2
CASSLDSGSKQYF
TGTGCCAGCAGCTTAGATTCAGGGAGCAAGCAGTACTTC
>-|TRBD1|TRBJ1-6|TRBV27
CASSLSPGQRNSPLHF
TGTGCCAGCAGTTTATCTCCGGGACAGCGGAACTCACCCCTCCACTTT
>-|-|TRBJ2-2|TRBV30
CAWSVWGQNTGELFF
TGTGCCTGGAGTGTCTGGGGGCAAAACACCGGGGAGCTGTTTTTT
>-|TRBD1|TRBJ1-2|TRBV4-1
CASSHPTGGTYGYTF
TGCGCCAGCAGCCACCCGACAGGGGGCACCTATGGCTACACCTTC
>-|-|TRBJ2-7|TRBV29-1
CSVVPRESYEQYF
TGCAGCGTTGTCCCTCGGGAATCCTACGAGCAGTACTTC
>-|-|TRBJ2-3|TRBV7-9
CASRPSDTQYF
TGTGCCAGCAGGCCATCGGATACGCAGTATTTT
>-|-|TRBJ1-2|TRBV14
CASSHRGNYGYTF
TGTGCCAGCAGCCACAGGGGTAACTATGGCTACACCTTC
>-|TRBD1|TRBJ2-7|TRBV24-1
CATEDRGHNEQYF
TGTGCCACCGAAGACAGGGGGCATAACGAGCAGTACTTC
>-|-|TRBJ1-2|TRBV9
CASTERSGNYGYTF
TGTGCCAGCACGGAGCGTTCGGGAAACTATGGCTACACCTTC
>-|-|TRBJ2-3|TRBV5-1
CASSVYSGARTDTQYF
TGCGCCAGCAGCGTGTATAGTGGTGCTCGAACAGATACGCAGTATTTT
>-|-|TRBJ1-2|TRBV14
CASSQDRAALSTF
TGTGCCAGCAGCCAAGATCGGGCGGCCTTGAGCACCTTC
>-|-|TRBJ2-7|TRBV29-1
CSVGQGRYEQYF
TGCAGCGTTGGGCAGGGTAGGTACGAGCAGTACTTC
>-|-|TRBJ2-7|TRBV27
CASGTSGISYEQYF
TGTGCCAGCGGAACTAGTGGGATCTCCTACGAGCAGTACTTC
>-|-|TRBJ2-5|TRBV14
CASSQPVGGTQYF
TGTGCCAGCAGCCAACCGGTTGGCGGGACCCAGTACTTC
>few|TRBD1|TRBJ1-1|TRBV5-5
CASRMTGPNTEAFF
TGTGCCAGCAGGATGACAGGGCCTAACACTGAAGCTTTCTTT
>-|-|TRBJ1-2|TRBV5-8
CASSFRANYGYTF
TGTGCCAGCAGCTTCCGGGCGAACTATGGCTACACCTTC
>few|-|TRBJ1-2|TRBV9
CASSSRRDNYGYTF
TGTGCCAGCAGCTCCCGTCGGGATAACTATGGCTACACCTTC
>-|-|TRBJ2-1|TRBV6-8
CASSSRGSSEQFF
TGTGCCAGCAGTTCCCGGGGTAGCAGTGAGCAGTTCTTC
>-|-|TRBJ2-7|TRBV19
CASSIAGATSYEQYF
TGTGCCAGTAGTATAGCTGGGGCTACCTCCTACGAGCAGTACTTC
>once|TRBD1|TRBJ2-2|TRBV6-5
CASKGTGSTGELFF
TGTGCCAGCAAGGGGACAGGGAGCACCGGGGAGCTGTTTTTT
>-|TRBD2|TRBJ2-1|TRBV7-6
CASSSPSGGTTYNEQFF
TGTGCCAGCAGCTCCCCTAGTGGGGGGACTACCTACAATGAGCAGTTCTTC
>-|-|TRBJ1-3|TRBV6-5
CASKKNRDSGNTIYF
TGTGCCAGCAAGAAAAACAGGGACTCTGGAAACACCATATATTTT
>-|-|TRBJ2-5|TRBV29-1
CSVYTQYQETQYF
TGCAGCGTCTATACACAGTACCAAGAGACCCAGTACTTC
>-|-|TRBJ2-1|TRBV9
CASSVVGGHYNEQFF
TGTGCCAGCAGCGTAGTTGGGGGCCACTACAATGAGCAGTTCTTC
>-|-|TRBJ1-1|TRBV7-9
CASSPQGNTEAFF
TGTGCCAGCAGCCCGCAGGGGAACACTGAAGCTTTCTTT
>-|-|TRBJ2-2|TRBV11-2
CASSFDTGELFF
TGTGCCAGTAGTTTTGACACCGGGGAGCTGTTTTTT
>-|-|TRBJ2-1|TRBV11-2
CASSFTPHEQFF
TGTGCCAGCAGCTTTACCCCTCATGAGCAGTTCTTC
>-|TRBD2|TRBJ2-3|TRBV9
CASSAGLAETDTQYF
TGTGCCAGCAGCGCGGGACTAGCGGAGACAGATACGCAGTATTTT
>-|-|TRBJ2-7|TRBV14
CASSQGTYEQYF
TGTGCCAGCAGCCAAGGAACCTACGAGCAGTACTTC
>once|TRBD2|TRBJ2-7|TRBV7-9
CASSSGLVGASYEQYF
TGTGCCAGCAGCTCGGGACTAGTGGGCGCCTCCTACGAGCAGTACTTC
>-|-|TRBJ1-1|TRBV19
CASSIIGQMNTEAFF
TGTGCCAGTAGTATAATAGGTCAGATGAACACTGAAGCTTTCTTT
>-|-|TRBJ2-7|TRBV15
CATSEQIPVVGANYEQYF
TGTGCCACCAGCGAACAAATCCCCGTAGTGGGGGCCAACTACGAGCAGTACTTC
>-|TRBD1|TRBJ1-5|TRBV4-1
CASSQVQGGNDQPQHF
TGCGCCAGCAGCCAAGTGCAGGGGGGGAACGATCAGCCCCAGCATTTT
>-|TRBD1|TRBJ1-2|TRBV27
CASSWGGTGTYGYTF
TGTGCCAGCAGCTGGGGGGGGACAGGGACCTATGGCTACACCTTC
>-|TRBD1|TRBJ1-2|TRBV27
CASRTGGYGYTF
TGTGCCAGCAGAACAGGGGGTTATGGCTACACCTTC
>-|-|TRBJ1-1|TRBV10-3
CAISEPTWMNTEAFF
TGTGCCATCAGTGAGCCCACTTGGATGAACACTGAAGCTTTCTTT
>-|-|TRBJ2-7|TRBV29-1
CSVRQGNEQYF
TGCAGCGTTCGGCAGGGCAACGAGCAGTACTTC
>-|-|TRBJ1-4|TRBV19
CASRTQGINEKLFF
TGTGCCAGTAGGACCCAGGGGATTAATGAAAAACTGTTTTTT